The next 30 T cell receptor beta chains were all read from a single sample in a study of blood T cells in healthy people across ages. Alongside a J-beta primer mix, a sample-barcoded 5' primer served in a second PCR lasting 7 to 11 cycles. From the 5' RACE reads, TCRdb called clonotypes with MiXCR, one entry per CDR3 protein. Counted here are around 990,000 distinct CDR3 sequences, approximately 26% occurring once; the ten biggest clones make up about 0.8%. These data are also associated with another study on T cells of mothers and their children.

Sequencing was carried out using blood. All receptors derive from a girl aged 2-10 years in good health.

This rearrangement joins TRBV18 to TRBJ2-7; D unclear. CDR1 is KGHSH and CDR2 is LQKENI in the germline V gene. This CDR3 is 18 amino acids long. V dropped 3 bases and J dropped 2 bases, with 23 bases sitting between them. The CDR3, as DNA: TGTGCCAGCTCACCGAACCAACCCGGCGTGCGAGGAGCCTACGAGCAGTACTTC. Encoded protein: CASSPNQPGVRGAYEQYF.

The V and J genes are TRBV9 and TRBJ2-6, with D perhaps TRBD1 or TRBD2 (5 bases each). The CDR3 sequence is 18 residues long. V was trimmed by 4 bases and J by 0 bases, leaving 17 bases between them. Germline V gene lookup returns CDR1 SGDLS and CDR2 YYNGEE. The CDR3 DNA follows: TGTGCCAGCAGCTCCTCCCCTACGGGGCCCTCTGGGGCCAACGTCCTGACTTTC. Amino acids: CASSSSPTGPSGANVLTF. The full variable domain, with the rest looked up from reference TRBV9 and TRBJ2-6, is DSGVTQTPKHLITATGQRVTLRCSPRSGDLSVYWYQQSLDQGLQFLIQYYNGEERAKGNILERFSAQQFPDLHSELNLSSLELGDSALYFCASSSSPTGPSGANVLTFGAGSRLTVL.

The rearrangement links TRBV7-8 to TRBJ1-4; 7 bases are a match to TRBD1. Per germline, CDR1 SGHVS and CDR2 FQNEAQ. The trim removed 5 bases at V and 5 bases at J, leaving 5 bases unmatched. CDR3 size: 14 residues. CDR3 sequence reads: CASSPTGRNEKLFF. The CDR3, as DNA: TGTGCCAGCAGCCCGACAGGGCGCAATGAAAAACTGTTTTTT.

This chain connects TRBV9 to TRBJ2-5; D gene uncertain. Trimming stripped 0 bases from V and 3 bases from J, with 6 bases between. The CDR3 totals 13 residues. Germline CDR1 is SGDLS and CDR2 is YYNGEE. The CDR3 region has the DNA TGTGCCAGCAGCGTAGGGGCCGAAGAGACCCAGTACTTC. Its protein is CASSVGAEETQYF.

This chain connects TRBV10-3 to TRBJ2-5, with TRBD2 matching 9 bases. The V gene's germline CDR1 is ENHRY and CDR2 SYGVKD. The CDR3 runs to 15 residues. The ends lost 5 bases at V and 2 bases at J; junction bases unmatched: 6. The CDR3 loop is CAISLQRGVQETQYF. The CDR3 bases are TGTGCCATCAGTCTCCAGCGGGGGGTTCAAGAGACCCAGTACTTC.

For this clonotype: The junction and the germline gene differ at one end; a read error may be behind it. The rearrangement uses TRBV12-3 or TRBV12-4 and TRBJ2-3; 9 nucleotides agree with TRBD2. The CDR3 contains 15 residues. CDR3 in DNA: TGTGCCAGCAGCACCCTACTAGCGGGCACAGGTACGCAGTATTTT. Its translation is CASSTLLAGTGTQYF.

V gene TRBV14 combines with J gene TRBJ2-7; D uncertain. CDR3 length: 14 amino acids. Germline V gene sequence: CDR1 SGHDN, CDR2 FVKESK. V was cut by 1 base and J by 3 bases, with 10 bases left in between. The CDR3 DNA reads as TGTGCCAGCAGCCAAGGGTGGCCAATCTACGAGCAGTACTTC. Residues: CASSQGWPIYEQYF.

This clonotype was counted a few times. The chain carries TRBV23-1 and TRBJ1-5; D unclear. TRBV23-1 qualifies as an ORF whose function is uncertain. This CDR3 has 13 residues. The V and J ends lost 0 bases and 6 bases respectively, with 6 bases between them. The chain's CDR3 is CASSQSMSQPQHF. In nucleotides, the CDR3 is TGCGCCAGCAGTCAATCGATGAGTCAGCCCCAGCATTTT.

The sample holds a few counts of this clonotype. The chain links TRBV7-9 to TRBJ1-2; D unclear. Trimming took 4 bases from V and 4 from J, leaving 13 bases between them. Germline CDR1 SEHNR, CDR2 FQNEAQ (reference sequence). The CDR3 is 14 amino acids. CDR3: CASSSIDAGYGYTF. CDR3 nucleotide sequence: TGTGCCAGCAGCTCGATCGACGCCGGCTATGGCTACACCTTC.

This clonotype was detected only a few times. Here the CDR3 reads CASSPDGGGETQYF. CDR3 bases: TGTGCCAGCAGCCCGGACGGGGGGGGAGAGACCCAGTACTTC. V gene TRBV7-2 combines with J gene TRBJ2-1; TRBD2 matches 8 bases. The DNA end favors TRBJ2-5, so the J call may be wrong. The CDR3 is made up of 14 amino acids. Germline lookup yields CDR1 SGHTA and CDR2 FQGNSA.

The rearrangement joins TRBV5-1 to TRBJ2-5, with D possibly matching TRBD2 (7 bases). CDR1 and CDR2 (germline): SGHRS, YFSETQ. V lost 3 bases and J 5 bases, leaving 14 bases between the germline ends. CDR3 length equals 14 residues. CDR3 sequence reads: CASSWKGGLETQYF. The DNA of the CDR3 is TGCGCCAGCAGCTGGAAGGGGGGGCTGGAGACCCAGTACTTC.

CDR3 DNA sequence: TGCGCCAGCCGACTCGGAACCAATGAAAAACTGTTTTTT. It yields the protein CASRLGTNEKLFF. The genes are TRBV5-1 and TRBJ1-4, with D unresolved. Germline CDR1 SGHRS, CDR2 YFSETQ. Trimming removed 7 bases from V and 5 bases from J, with 12 bases in between. The CDR3 loop spans 13 amino acids.

This clonotype has more than one count but fewer than ten. This chain connects TRBV11-2 to TRBJ2-2; 11 bases line up with TRBD1. J was trimmed by 6 bases and V by 6 bases; bases with no gene match: 9. The germline V gene has CDR1 SGHAT and CDR2 FQNNGV. The CDR3 extends over 16 amino acids. The chain's CDR3 is CASRRGQGEGAGELFF. CDR3 sequence (DNA): TGTGCCAGCAGACGGGGACAGGGGGAAGGAGCCGGGGAGCTGTTTTTT.

J is TRBJ2-2 and V is TRBV4-3; D is perhaps TRBD2 (5 bases). CDR1 and CDR2 from the germline V gene are LGHNA and YSLEER. V lost 0 bases and J 6 bases, leaving 11 bases between the germline ends. The CDR3 has 15 amino acids. CDR3 DNA: TGCGCCAGCAGCCAAGAGGGAGTCGGAGCCGGGGAGCTGTTTTTT. This translates into CASSQEGVGAGELFF.

This clonotype was recorded a few times. This rearrangement joins TRBV6-1 to TRBJ1-2; no definite D call. The ends were cut back, 0 bases at V and 4 bases at J, with 12 bases in the middle. The CDR3 is 15 residues long. Per germline, CDR1 MNHNS and CDR2 SASEGT. CDR3 residues: CASSEAAAFGYGYTF. The CDR3 DNA reads TGTGCCAGCAGTGAAGCGGCAGCCTTCGGCTATGGCTACACCTTC.

The V gene is TRBV12-3 or TRBV12-4, the J gene TRBJ2-3; 11 positions agree with TRBD2. The CDR3 sequence is 16 residues long. V shed 5 bases and J 0 bases; nucleotides not matched to a gene: 4. The CDR3 loop is CASSPRLAGSTDTQYF. The CDR3 nucleotides read TGTGCCAGCAGTCCCCGACTAGCGGGGAGCACAGATACGCAGTATTTT.

This clonotype has just a few counts. V is TRBV28 and J is TRBJ2-7; TRBD1 is a possible D gene (5 bases). The V end was cut by 11 bases, the J end by 6 bases, with 20 bases between. Germline V gene lookup returns CDR1 MDHEN and CDR2 SYDVKM. CDR3 length: 13 residues. The CDR3 reads CAGKDWGGREQYF. As DNA, the CDR3 is TGTGCCGGTAAAGACTGGGGCGGTCGCGAGCAGTACTTC. Full variable domain (missing parts from reference TRBV28 and TRBJ2-7): DVKVTQSSRYLVKRTGEKVFLECVQDMDHENMFWYRQDPGLGLRLIYFSYDVKMKEKGDIPEGYSVSREKKERFSLILESASTNQTSMYLCAGKDWGGREQYFGPGTRLTVT.

This clonotype was seen a few times. The rearrangement links TRBV5-1 to TRBJ1-1; D remains ambiguous. Germline loops: CDR1 SGHRS, CDR2 YFSETQ. Trimming shortened V by 3 bases and J by 3 bases, and 12 bases separated the two germline ends. The CDR3 loop spans 14 amino acids. The CDR3 nucleotides are TGCGCCAGCAGCTGGCAGGTGGGAGACACTGAAGCTTTCTTT. It specifies CASSWQVGDTEAFF.

The chain joins TRBV2 to TRBJ2-5; TRBD2 aligns across 9 bases. In germline, CDR1 is SNHLY, CDR2 FYNNEI. CDR3 length: 15 amino acids. Germline trimming cut 10 bases from V and 4 bases from J; bases unmatched to any gene: 13. The CDR3 protein is CANSLAGEVTETQYF. The CDR3 nucleotides are TGTGCCAACAGCTTAGCGGGAGAGGTGACAGAGACCCAGTACTTC.

This clonotype was recorded a few times. The V call is TRBV4-2, the J call TRBJ2-7; D is possibly TRBD2 (6 bases). V was trimmed by 4 bases and J by 0 bases, leaving 19 bases between them. Germline assignment: CDR1 LGHNA and CDR2 YNFKEQ. The CDR3 covers 17 residues. This chain's CDR3 is CASSPRAPPGSSYEQYF. The CDR3 DNA is TGTGCCAGCAGCCCCCGGGCCCCCCCCGGGAGCTCCTACGAGCAGTACTTC.

The V and J genes are TRBV5-5 and TRBJ2-1; TRBD2 agrees at 11 bases. Germline V gene lookup returns CDR1 SGHKS and CDR2 YYEKEE (reference sequence). V was clipped by 1 base and J by 3 bases; unmatched bases: 15. CDR3 length: 20 residues. DNA of the CDR3: TGTGCCAGCAGCTTGTCCGGGCTAGCGGGGGGACTCCGGGTCTACAATGAGCAGTTCTTC. Translating it yields CASSLSGLAGGLRVYNEQFF.

A word on this clonotype: Its ends do not fully match the called genes, so a read error is possible. J is TRBJ2-1 and V is TRBV6-5; D perhaps matches TRBD2 (6 bases). The germline V gene encodes CDR1 MNHEY and CDR2 SVGAGI. The CDR3 consists of 13 residues. CDR3 loop: CASSLDYLNEQSF. The CDR3 bases are TGTGCCAGCAGTTTGGACTATCTGAATGAGCAGTCCTTC.

In this sample, this clonotype turned up a few times. The chain uses TRBV9 and TRBJ2-7; D gene ambiguous. Germline-derived CDR1 and CDR2 are SGDLS and YYNGEE. Between the trimmed V and J ends, which lost 0 bases and 3 bases, there was a span of 13 bases. This CDR3 is built from 15 residues. The CDR3: CASSVGCDSYYEQYF. For the CDR3, the DNA is TGTGCCAGCAGCGTAGGGTGTGACTCCTACTACGAGCAGTACTTC. Full variable domain (rest looked up from reference TRBV9 and TRBJ2-7): DSGVTQTPKHLITATGQRVTLRCSPRSGDLSVYWYQQSLDQGLQFLIQYYNGEERAKGNILERFSAQQFPDLHSELNLSSLELGDSALYFCASSVGCDSYYEQYFGPGTRLTVT.

V usage is TRBV4-3 and J usage is TRBJ1-3; no clear D gene. V was clipped by 0 bases and J by 0 bases, with 12 bases between them. The CDR3 has 17 residues. CDR1 LGHNA and CDR2 YSLEER come from the germline V gene. The CDR3 loop is CASSQDRLSRSGNTIYF. In DNA, the CDR3 is TGCGCCAGCAGCCAAGATAGGCTGAGCCGCTCTGGAAACACCATATATTTT.

CDR3 residues: CASRGPVLDTQYF. The CDR3, as DNA: TGTGCCAGCAGAGGCCCAGTCCTAGATACGCAGTATTTT. J is TRBJ2-3 and V is TRBV9; D unclear. CDR3 size: 13 residues. The germline V gene has CDR1 SGDLS and CDR2 YYNGEE. V lost 5 bases and J 5 bases, leaving 12 bases between the germline ends.

The V and J genes are TRBV20-1 and TRBJ1-2; D unclear. This CDR3 comprises 12 residues. The V gene's germline CDR1 is DFQATT and CDR2 SNEGSKA (reference sequence). V was shortened by 6 bases and J by 3 bases, with 11 bases between the two germline ends. The CDR3, as DNA: TGCAGTGCCCCGGCGGGGTACTATGGCTACACCTTC. Translation: CSAPAGYYGYTF.

The chain has TRBV25-1 and TRBJ1-1; no clear D. Germline V CDR1 and CDR2: MGHDK, SYGVNS. V was clipped by 7 bases and J by 6 bases, with 12 bases between them. The CDR3 spans 12 residues. In DNA form, the CDR3 reads TGTGCCAGCACTGTCGGAGCGGCTGAAGCTTTCTTT. Translated: CASTVGAAEAFF.

This clonotype was detected a few times. In DNA form, the CDR3 reads TGTGCCAGGGGACGCAGGCCCTCTATATATTTT. Translated: CARGRRPSIYF. V is TRBV3-1 and J is TRBJ1-3, with D perhaps TRBD1 (5 bases). The length of the CDR3 is 11 residues. CDR1 and CDR2 from the germline V gene are LGHDT and YNNKEL (reference sequence). Trimming shortened V by 9 bases and J by 13 bases, and 16 bases separated the two germline ends.

V and J are TRBV12-3 or TRBV12-4 and TRBJ2-5; unclear D gene. With 3 bases removed from V and 3 bases from J, the gap between germline ends came to 11 bases. CDR3 length equals 14 residues. CDR3 in amino acids: CASSFSYIKETQYF. The CDR3 region has the DNA TGTGCCAGCAGTTTTTCATACATAAAAGAGACCCAGTACTTC.

This clonotype was observed a few times. The chain joins TRBV4-3 to TRBJ2-5; possibly TRBD1 for D (6 bases). There are 15 residues in the CDR3. From germline, CDR1 is LGHNA and CDR2 YSLEER. V shed 0 bases and J shed 4 bases, with 12 bases lying between them. CDR3 region: CASSQEHRDRETQYF. In nucleotides, the CDR3 is TGCGCCAGCAGCCAAGAACACAGGGATAGAGAGACCCAGTACTTC.